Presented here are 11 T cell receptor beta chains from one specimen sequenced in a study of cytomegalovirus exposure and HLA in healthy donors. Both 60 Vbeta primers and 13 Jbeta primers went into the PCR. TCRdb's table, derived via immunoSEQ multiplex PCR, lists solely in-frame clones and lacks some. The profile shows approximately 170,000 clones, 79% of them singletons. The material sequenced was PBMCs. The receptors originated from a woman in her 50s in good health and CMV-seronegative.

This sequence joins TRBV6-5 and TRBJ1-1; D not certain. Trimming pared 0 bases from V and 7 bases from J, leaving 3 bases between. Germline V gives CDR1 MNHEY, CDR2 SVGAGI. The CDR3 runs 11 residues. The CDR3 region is CASSYSGEAFF. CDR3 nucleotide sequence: TGTGCCAGCAGTTACTCCGGTGAAGCTTTCTTT.

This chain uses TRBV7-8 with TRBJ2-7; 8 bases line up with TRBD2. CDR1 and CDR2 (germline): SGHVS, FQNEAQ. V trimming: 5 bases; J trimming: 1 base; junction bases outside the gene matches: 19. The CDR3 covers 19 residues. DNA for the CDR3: TGTGCCAGCAGCGATCGGGGGGGGAGGCCGGGGAGAGGATCCTACGAGCAGTACTTC. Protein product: CASSDRGGRPGRGSYEQYF.

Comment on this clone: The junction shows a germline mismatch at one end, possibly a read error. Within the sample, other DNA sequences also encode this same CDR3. The CDR3 coding sequence is TGTGCCAGCAGCTTGTTGGAGGGAATGGCTAATTCCCCCCTCCACTTT. Translating it yields CASSLLEGMANSPLHF. This chain joins TRBV5-6 and TRBJ1-6; no clear D. The CDR3 loop spans 16 amino acids. Germline assignment: CDR1 SGHDT and CDR2 YYEEEE. Full variable domain (outside the CDR3, taken from reference TRBV5-6 and TRBJ1-6): DAGVTQSPTHLIKTRGQQVTLRCSPKSGHDTVSWYQQALGQGPQFIFQYYEEEERQRGNFPDRFSGHQFPNYSSELNVNALLLGDSALYLCASSLLEGMANSPLHFGNGTRLTVT.

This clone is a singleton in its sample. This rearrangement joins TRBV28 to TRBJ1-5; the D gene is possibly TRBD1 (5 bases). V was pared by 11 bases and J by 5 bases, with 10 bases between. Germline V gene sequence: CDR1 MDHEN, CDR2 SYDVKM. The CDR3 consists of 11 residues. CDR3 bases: TGTGCCGCAGGGAGGTATCAGCCCCAGCATTTT. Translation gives CAAGRYQPQHF. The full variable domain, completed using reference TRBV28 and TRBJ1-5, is DVKVTQSSRYLVKRTGEKVFLECVQDMDHENMFWYRQDPGLGLRLIYFSYDVKMKEKGDIPEGYSVSREKKERFSLILESASTNQTSMYLCAAGRYQPQHFGDGTRLSIL.

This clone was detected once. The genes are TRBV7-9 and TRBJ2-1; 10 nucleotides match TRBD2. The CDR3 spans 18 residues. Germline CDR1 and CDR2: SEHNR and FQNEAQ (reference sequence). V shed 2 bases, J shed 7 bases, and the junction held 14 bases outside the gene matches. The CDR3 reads CASSLYGAGGLGGNEQFF. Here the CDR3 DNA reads TGTGCCAGCAGCTTATACGGAGCGGGGGGGCTAGGAGGGAATGAGCAGTTCTTC.

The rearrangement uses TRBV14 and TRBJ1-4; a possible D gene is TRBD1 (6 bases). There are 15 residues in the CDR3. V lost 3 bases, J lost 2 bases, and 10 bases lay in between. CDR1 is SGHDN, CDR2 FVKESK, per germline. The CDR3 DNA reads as TGTGCCAGCAGCCAGGGGGCCGGGACTAATGAAAAACTGTTTTTT. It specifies CASSQGAGTNEKLFF.

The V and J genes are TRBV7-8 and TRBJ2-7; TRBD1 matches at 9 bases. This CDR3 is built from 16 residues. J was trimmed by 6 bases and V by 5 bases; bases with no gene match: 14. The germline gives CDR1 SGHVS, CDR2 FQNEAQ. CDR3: CASSPKTGGRSGEQYF. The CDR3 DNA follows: TGTGCCAGCAGCCCAAAAACAGGGGGCAGGTCGGGCGAGCAGTACTTC.

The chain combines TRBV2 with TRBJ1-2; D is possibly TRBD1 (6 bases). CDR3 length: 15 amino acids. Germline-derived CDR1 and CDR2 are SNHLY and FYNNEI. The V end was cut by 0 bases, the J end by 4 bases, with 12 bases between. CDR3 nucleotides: TGTGCCAGCAGTGAAGCGGGCAGGGGATCCTATGGCTACACCTTC. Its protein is CASSEAGRGSYGYTF.

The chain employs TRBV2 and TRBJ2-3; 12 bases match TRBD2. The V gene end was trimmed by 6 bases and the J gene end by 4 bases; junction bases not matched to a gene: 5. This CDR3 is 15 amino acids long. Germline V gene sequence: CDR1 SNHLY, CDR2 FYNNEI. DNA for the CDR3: TGTGCCAGCAGCACTAGCGGGGGGAGGGCAGATACGCAGTATTTT. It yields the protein CASSTSGGRADTQYF.

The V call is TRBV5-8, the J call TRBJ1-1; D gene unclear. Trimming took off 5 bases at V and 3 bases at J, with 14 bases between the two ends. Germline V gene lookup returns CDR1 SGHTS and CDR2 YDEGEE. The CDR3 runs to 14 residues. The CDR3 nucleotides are TGTGCCAGCAGACGGAGACCCTGGGACACTGAAGCTTTCTTT. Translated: CASRRRPWDTEAFF.

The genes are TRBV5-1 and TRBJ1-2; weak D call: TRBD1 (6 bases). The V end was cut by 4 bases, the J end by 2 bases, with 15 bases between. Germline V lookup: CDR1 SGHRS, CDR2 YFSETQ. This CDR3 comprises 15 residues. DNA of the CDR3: TGCGCCAGCAGCCCCCGCGGACAGCTAAACTATGGCTACACCTTC. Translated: CASSPRGQLNYGYTF.